The source of this T cell receptor beta chain is a study of T cell responses to AZD1222 COVID-19 vaccine. A note on this clone: Its target is unknown.

Overall study results and limits: All repertoire sampling was performed exclusively after the peak T cell response. Spike-specific TCR repertoires showed rising breadth and depth after two AZD1222 doses. Most donors were white British, females outnumbered males, and clonal diversity was possibly underestimated. The reported proportion of spike-specific TCRs targeting unmutated variant regions was nearly half.

Germline CDR1 MGHDK, CDR2 SYGVNS. Trimming took off 3 bases at V and 4 bases at J, with 12 bases between the two ends. CDR3 length: 14 amino acids. Profiling relied on immunoSEQ multiplex PCR, and the TCRdb table lists in-frame clones only, not all of them. The sample holds over 150,000 clones, around nine tenths seen once. The genes are TRBV25-1 and TRBJ1-1; D not resolved. The TCR was taken from an adult in good health. The source material was peripheral blood, sampled on day 0 of AZD1222 vaccination. The CDR3, as DNA: TGTGCCAGCAGTGAGTACCAGGAAGGCACTGAAGCTTTCTTT. This codes for CASSEYQEGTEAFF.